This TCR beta chain was sequenced during a study of PD-L1 blockade in urothelial cancer (dated by TCRdb to about 2017). The study in broad terms: Therapy was started at some point between 2014 and 2016 for all patients, and atezolizumab 1,200 mg was administered intravenously every 3 weeks. About nine tenths of the roughly 29 patients were males with bladder-origin urothelial cancer, and about 65% of the roughly 30 reported a prior smoking history. Patients had an ECOG performance status of 0 or 1 and had received between 0 and 3 prior chemotherapy regimens. Blood samples were analyzed at 3 weeks after treatment start (second dose) and at 6 weeks after treatment start. Blood samples yielded a median of around 150,000 T cells and roughly 83,000 unique TCRs, with median clonality about 0.08. The study, an exploratory multi-omic analysis, examined somatic, immune and clinical correlates of response to PD-L1 blockade with atezolizumab in urothelial cancer. Pretreatment tumor samples and matched peripheral blood, collected serially before and after atezolizumab treatment, underwent TCR sequencing. Durable clinical benefit was defined as progression-free survival longer than 6 months, and TCR features were also tested against progression-free and overall survival. In the same patients who had TCR sequencing, pretreatment tumors also underwent whole exome sequencing and RNA sequencing. About 10 patients reached durable clinical benefit, while some 20 patients did not. Pretreatment blood TCR-seq was available for 27 to 30 patients, at least one posttreatment blood collection was obtained for around 24 patients, and tumor TCR-seq was available for around 24 patients. On the study overall, not on this receptor specifically: A pretreatment peripheral blood TCR clonality below the median was linked to improved progression-free and overall survival. Because the sample size was small (n of about 29) and many of the analyses were exploratory, the results are meant to be hypothesis-generating. At 3 weeks after the start of treatment, tumor-associated TCR clones in peripheral blood had expanded more in patients with durable benefit (n ≈ 24, p = 0.022).

A word on this clone: The antigen this receptor binds is unknown. No clone much larger than this one lies a single base away; base qualities are absent.

CDR3 length: 16 amino acids, cysteine to phenylalanine. Just the 48-base CDR3 DNA is kept, in frame starting at base 1. The V and J ends are trimmed by 0 bases and 0 bases, leaving 9 bases between them. CDR1 is given as MGHRA and CDR2 as YSYEKL, both from the germline V gene. A cohort of 25 to 30 patients with locally advanced or metastatic urothelial carcinoma, treated at Memorial Sloan Kettering on a trial protocol, was included. Peripheral blood mononuclear cells were collected pretreatment and during treatment, with between 1 and 8 total time points per patient. The Qiagen DNeasy Blood extraction kit was used to purify genomic DNA from total PBMCs and tumor samples. PBMCs were collected pretreatment and during treatment and were isolated and stored as previously described. Each PCR received spiked-in synthetic TCR analog templates so that absolute template abundance could be estimated from read counts. Using the immunoSEQ assay, TCRbeta CDR3 regions were amplified from genomic DNA with bias-controlled V and J gene primers. Sequencing of rearranged TCRbeta segments was done at approximately 20X coverage. In the authors' own workflow: Clustering was used to correct sequencing errors, and CDR3s were annotated against IMGT to assign V, D and J genes. Out-of-frame and stop-codon sequences were excluded, and only productive TCRbeta rearrangements were used in downstream analyses. Clonality was calculated as one minus the Shannon entropy normalized by the log of the number of unique productive sequences. Fisher's exact test with Benjamini-Hochberg correction, at a threshold of adjusted p below 0.01, was used to find clones that differed between time points or between blood and tumor. Held by TCRdb, this immuneACCESS table contains in-frame sequences only and omits some clones. Under half of the omission traces to an unresolved V gene where checked; the cause of the rest is unknown. The V and J calls and the clone size are those of that table, but D and trimming were determined from the DNA. This sample comprises around 100,000 clones, approximately 85% of them detected only once. Jointly, the top ten make up 2.4% of the sample.

The material sequenced was PBMCs, taken around atezolizumab (anti-PD-L1) treatment. This clonotype was sampled from a man aged 50 to 60 with urothelial cancer. Rearrangement joined TRBV4-1 to TRBJ2-4; matching of 5 bases hints at TRBD1 as the D gene. CDR3 region: CASSQEGPIAKNIQYF. In nucleotides, the sequence is TGCGCCAGCAGCCAAGAGGGGCCAATAGCCAAAAACATTCAGTACTTC.